This TCR beta chain emerged from a study of T cells in Graves' hyperthyroidism and ophthalmopathy. V was cut by 4 bases and J by 1 base, with 11 bases left in between. Germline values: CDR1 SGHNT, CDR2 YYREEE (reference sequence). This CDR3 is 14 amino acids long. Lactation, pregnancy, other autoimmune disease or uncontrolled infection led to exclusion of patients. Fresh 10 ml peripheral blood yielded PBMCs. Amplification of TCR beta CDR3 regions was performed using RNA transcripts as template. Using the HTBI primer set, a first-round RT-PCR was run on the TCR CDR3. From the multiplex PCR reads, TCRdb called clonotypes with MiXCR, one entry per CDR3 protein. The top ten clones hold about 30% of a sample with about half a million distinct CDR3 sequences, around 20% of them seen once.

This chain uses TRBV5-4 with TRBJ1-1; the D gene is possibly TRBD1 (5 bases). Material for sequencing was blood. This receptor was obtained from a man between 18 and 29 years old with Graves' hyperthyroidism. DNA for the CDR3: TGTGCCAGCAGCCCGGGACTATCGAACACTGAAGCTTTCTTT. Protein: CASSPGLSNTEAFF.